A selection of T cell receptor beta chains follows, all from one sample in a study of cytomegalovirus exposure and HLA in healthy donors. Clones were read by immunoSEQ multiplex PCR, and TCRdb kept only the in-frame ones, dropping some. Of under 120,000 clones detected, 60% to 75% appear once; the ten largest clones hold under 13%. The specimen sequenced was PBMCs. These receptors originate from a middle-aged man in good health and CMV-seropositive. The CDR3 runs from the conserved cysteine through the conserved F or W. A D gene is named only where the DNA matches it firmly. Size values are once, few and many counts, or a class for expanded clones, and some rows have none.

CDR3 protein: CASSLAPRPTEAFF; CDR3 DNA: TGTGCCAGCAGCTTAGCCCCGCGTCCCACTGAAGCTTTCTTT; J gene: TRBJ1-1; CDR3 length: 14; D gene: NA; clone size: NA; V gene: TRBV7-9
CDR3 protein: CASSENLALTSDTQYF; CDR3 DNA: TGTGCCAGCAGTGAAAACCTAGCGCTAACCTCCGATACGCAGTATTTT; J gene: TRBJ2-3; CDR3 length: 16; D gene: NA; clone size: NA; V gene: TRBV6-1
CDR3 protein: CASSPAGPVETQYF; CDR3 DNA: TGTGCCAGCAGCCCAGCGGGTCCGGTGGAGACCCAGTACTTC; J gene: TRBJ2-5; CDR3 length: 14; D gene: NA; clone size: NA; V gene: TRBV9
CDR3 protein: CSVQYEQYF; CDR3 DNA: TGCAGCGTTCAGTACGAGCAGTACTTC; J gene: TRBJ2-7; CDR3 length: 9; D gene: NA; clone size: NA; V gene: TRBV29-1
CDR3 protein: CASSYDRGDHYGYTF; CDR3 DNA: TGTGCCAGCAGTTACGACCGGGGGGATCACTATGGCTACACCTTC; J gene: TRBJ1-2; CDR3 length: 15; D gene: NA; clone size: NA; V gene: TRBV6-5
CDR3 protein: CASSLDRDQPQHF; CDR3 DNA: TGTGCCAGCTCCCTCGACAGGGATCAGCCCCAGCATTTT; J gene: TRBJ1-5; CDR3 length: 13; D gene: TRBD1; clone size: NA; V gene: TRBV18
CDR3 protein: CASSRPTGSTYEQYF; CDR3 DNA: TGTGCCAGCAGCCGACCAACAGGTTCGACCTACGAGCAGTACTTC; J gene: TRBJ2-7; CDR3 length: 15; D gene: NA; clone size: NA; V gene: TRBV27
CDR3 protein: CASIESGGQGQPQHF; CDR3 DNA: TGTGCCAGCATCGAGTCAGGGGGGCAGGGTCAGCCCCAGCATTTT; J gene: TRBJ1-5; CDR3 length: 15; D gene: TRBD1; clone size: NA; V gene: TRBV2
CDR3 protein: CASSPLNSGGKDTQYF; CDR3 DNA: TGTGCCAGCAGCCCTCTGAATTCGGGAGGGAAAGATACGCAGTATTTT; J gene: TRBJ2-3; CDR3 length: 16; D gene: TRBD2; clone size: NA; V gene: TRBV7-9
CDR3 protein: CSVASPGLAGSTYEQYF; CDR3 DNA: TGCAGCGTGGCCTCACCGGGACTAGCGGGGTCAACCTACGAGCAGTACTTC; J gene: TRBJ2-7; CDR3 length: 17; D gene: TRBD2; clone size: NA; V gene: TRBV29-1
CDR3 protein: CASSLDQNQPQHF; CDR3 DNA: TGTGCCAGCAGCTTGGATCAGAATCAGCCCCAGCATTTT; J gene: TRBJ1-5; CDR3 length: 13; D gene: NA; clone size: once; V gene: TRBV5-4
CDR3 protein: CASRSGEAGELFF; CDR3 DNA: TGTGCCAGCAGAAGCGGAGAGGCCGGGGAGCTGTTTTTT; J gene: TRBJ2-2; CDR3 length: 13; D gene: NA; clone size: many; V gene: TRBV6-5
CDR3 protein: CSVEDPLSGGSWLDYTF; CDR3 DNA: TGCAGCGTTGAAGATCCATTGTCAGGGGGCTCCTGGCTCGACTACACCTTC; J gene: TRBJ1-2; CDR3 length: 17; D gene: TRBD1; clone size: NA; V gene: TRBV29-1
CDR3 protein: CASSEVLVSGRGTDTQYF; CDR3 DNA: TGTGCCAGCAGTGAGGTGCTAGTTAGCGGGAGGGGAACAGATACGCAGTATTTT; J gene: TRBJ2-3; CDR3 length: 18; D gene: TRBD2; clone size: NA; V gene: TRBV2
CDR3 protein: CASSLGQTEAFF; CDR3 DNA: TGCGCCAGCAGCTTGGGGCAGACTGAAGCTTTCTTT; J gene: TRBJ1-1; CDR3 length: 12; D gene: NA; clone size: once; V gene: TRBV5-1
CDR3 protein: CASSDPSTRAQYF; CDR3 DNA: TGTGCCAGCAGCGACCCCAGTACTAGGGCCCAGTACTTC; J gene: TRBJ2-5; CDR3 length: 13; D gene: NA; clone size: NA; V gene: TRBV9
CDR3 protein: CASSQERQGYYGYTF; CDR3 DNA: TGTGCCAGCAGCCAAGAGAGACAGGGGTACTATGGCTACACCTTC; J gene: TRBJ1-2; CDR3 length: 15; D gene: TRBD1; clone size: NA; V gene: TRBV14
CDR3 protein: CASSEAGGRAPLGELFF; CDR3 DNA: TGTGCCAGCAGTGAAGCGGGCGGGAGGGCTCCTTTGGGGGAGCTGTTTTTT; J gene: TRBJ2-2; CDR3 length: 17; D gene: TRBD2; clone size: NA; V gene: TRBV6-1
CDR3 protein: CSVEGEGDGEGRTNYGYTF; CDR3 DNA: TGCAGCGTTGAGGGTGAGGGGGACGGAGAGGGGCGGACTAACTATGGCTACACCTTC; J gene: TRBJ1-2; CDR3 length: 19; D gene: NA; clone size: NA; V gene: TRBV29-1
CDR3 protein: CASSPGLAPPSTKQYF; CDR3 DNA: TGTGCCAGCAGCCCGGGACTAGCTCCGCCATCTACCAAGCAGTACTTC; J gene: TRBJ2-7; CDR3 length: 16; D gene: TRBD2; clone size: NA; V gene: TRBV11-2
CDR3 protein: CASSSPRGETQYF; CDR3 DNA: TGTGCCAGCAGCTCCCCTAGGGGAGAGACCCAGTACTTC; J gene: TRBJ2-5; CDR3 length: 13; D gene: NA; clone size: NA; V gene: TRBV13
CDR3 protein: CASSPPTSGSDEQFF; CDR3 DNA: TGTGCCAGCTCACCACCGACTAGCGGGAGCGATGAGCAGTTCTTC; J gene: TRBJ2-1; CDR3 length: 15; D gene: TRBD2; clone size: NA; V gene: TRBV18
CDR3 protein: CASKVRQGSSNGYTF; CDR3 DNA: TGTGCCAGTAAAGTCCGGCAGGGTTCTTCTAATGGCTACACCTTC; J gene: TRBJ1-2; CDR3 length: 15; D gene: NA; clone size: NA; V gene: TRBV19
CDR3 protein: CASSQGRQGYEQYF; CDR3 DNA: TGCGCCAGCAGCCAAGGACGACAGGGTTACGAGCAGTACTTC; J gene: TRBJ2-7; CDR3 length: 14; D gene: TRBD1; clone size: once; V gene: TRBV4-1
CDR3 protein: CAGMEDRANNEQFF; CDR3 DNA: TGTGCCGGTATGGAGGACAGGGCAAACAATGAGCAGTTCTTC; J gene: TRBJ2-1; CDR3 length: 14; D gene: TRBD1; clone size: NA; V gene: TRBV2
CDR3 protein: CASSRDYLEQYF; CDR3 DNA: TGTGCCAGCAGCCGGGACTACCTGGAGCAGTACTTC; J gene: TRBJ2-7; CDR3 length: 12; D gene: TRBD2; clone size: NA; V gene: TRBV7-8
CDR3 protein: CASSPHVSYEQYF; CDR3 DNA: TGTGCCAGCAGTCCACACGTTTCCTACGAGCAGTACTTC; J gene: TRBJ2-7; CDR3 length: 13; D gene: NA; clone size: NA; V gene: TRBV27
CDR3 protein: CASTPTPYNEQFF; CDR3 DNA: TGTGCCAGCACCCCTACTCCCTACAATGAGCAGTTCTTC; J gene: TRBJ2-1; CDR3 length: 13; D gene: NA; clone size: NA; V gene: TRBV6-6
CDR3 protein: CASSLALGGPSGEQYF; CDR3 DNA: TGTGCCAGCAGCTTAGCGCTGGGGGGGCCCTCGGGCGAGCAGTACTTC; J gene: TRBJ2-7; CDR3 length: 16; D gene: NA; clone size: once; V gene: TRBV7-2
CDR3 protein: CASSIPGQGTYEQYF; CDR3 DNA: TGCGCCAGCAGCATACCTGGACAGGGTACCTACGAGCAGTACTTC; J gene: TRBJ2-7; CDR3 length: 15; D gene: TRBD1; clone size: NA; V gene: TRBV5-1
CDR3 protein: CASRYSNQPQHF; CDR3 DNA: TGTGCCAGCCGGTATAGCAATCAGCCCCAGCATTTT; J gene: TRBJ1-5; CDR3 length: 12; D gene: NA; clone size: NA; V gene: TRBV2
CDR3 protein: CASLARLGDEQFF; CDR3 DNA: TGTGCCAGCCTAGCGCGATTGGGGGATGAGCAGTTCTTC; J gene: TRBJ2-1; CDR3 length: 13; D gene: NA; clone size: NA; V gene: TRBV7-9
CDR3 protein: CSVGRAGGDETQYF; CDR3 DNA: TGCAGCGTCGGACGGGCAGGGGGCGACGAGACCCAGTACTTC; J gene: TRBJ2-5; CDR3 length: 14; D gene: TRBD1; clone size: once; V gene: TRBV29-1
CDR3 protein: CASSIQGFNQPQHF; CDR3 DNA: TGTGCCAGCAGTATACAGGGTTTCAATCAGCCCCAGCATTTT; J gene: TRBJ1-5; CDR3 length: 14; D gene: NA; clone size: NA; V gene: TRBV27
CDR3 protein: CAIRASGSGNEQFF; CDR3 DNA: TGTGCCATCAGAGCTAGCGGGAGTGGCAATGAGCAGTTCTTC; J gene: TRBJ2-1; CDR3 length: 14; D gene: TRBD2; clone size: NA; V gene: TRBV10-3
CDR3 protein: CASSYTGQGIYGYTF; CDR3 DNA: TGTGCCAGCAGTTACACGGGACAGGGGATTTATGGCTACACCTTC; J gene: TRBJ1-2; CDR3 length: 15; D gene: TRBD1; clone size: NA; V gene: TRBV6-5
CDR3 protein: CASSESKGQGFTGELFF; CDR3 DNA: TGCGCCAGCAGTGAGTCGAAAGGACAGGGTTTCACCGGGGAGCTGTTTTTT; J gene: TRBJ2-2; CDR3 length: 17; D gene: TRBD1; clone size: few; V gene: TRBV10-1
CDR3 protein: CASSSLRAGVETQYF; CDR3 DNA: TGCGCCAGCAGCTCTCTCAGAGCGGGAGTTGAGACCCAGTACTTC; J gene: TRBJ2-5; CDR3 length: 15; D gene: TRBD2; clone size: NA; V gene: TRBV5-1
CDR3 protein: CASSPAPGSVYEQYF; CDR3 DNA: TGTGCCAGCAGCCCAGCCCCGGGATCCGTGTACGAGCAGTACTTC; J gene: TRBJ2-7; CDR3 length: 15; D gene: NA; clone size: NA; V gene: TRBV5-4
CDR3 protein: CASSQNYGGSAGANVLTF; CDR3 DNA: TGTGCCAGCAGCCAAAACTACGGCGGGTCTGCTGGGGCCAACGTCCTGACTTTC; J gene: TRBJ2-6; CDR3 length: 18; D gene: NA; clone size: NA; V gene: TRBV7-2
CDR3 protein: CASSLGGYGYTF; CDR3 DNA: TGTGCCAGCAGTTTGGGGGGGTACGGCTACACCTTC; J gene: TRBJ1-2; CDR3 length: 12; D gene: NA; clone size: NA; V gene: TRBV28
CDR3 protein: CAWSVLAGGFGGELFF; CDR3 DNA: TGTGCCTGGAGTGTACTGGCGGGAGGGTTTGGCGGGGAGCTGTTTTTT; J gene: TRBJ2-2; CDR3 length: 16; D gene: TRBD2; clone size: NA; V gene: TRBV30